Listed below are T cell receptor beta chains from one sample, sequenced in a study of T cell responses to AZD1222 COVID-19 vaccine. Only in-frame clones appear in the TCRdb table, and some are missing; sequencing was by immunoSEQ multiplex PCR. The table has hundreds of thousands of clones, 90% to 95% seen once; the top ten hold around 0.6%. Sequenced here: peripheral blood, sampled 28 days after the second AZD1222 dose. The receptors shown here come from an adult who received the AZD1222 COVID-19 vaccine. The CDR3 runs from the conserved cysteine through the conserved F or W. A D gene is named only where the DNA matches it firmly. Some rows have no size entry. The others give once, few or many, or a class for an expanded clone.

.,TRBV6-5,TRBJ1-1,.,TGTGCCTCGAAGGGACCAATGAACACTGAAGCTTTCTTT,CASKGPMNTEAFF
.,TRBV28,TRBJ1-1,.,TGTGCCAGCAGTTTGGATGGGGAGGCCACTGAAGCTTTCTTT,CASSLDGEATEAFF
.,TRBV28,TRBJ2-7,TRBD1,TGTGCCAGCAGTTTCTTTGGCGTGGGACAGGGCTACGAGCAGTACTTC,CASSFFGVGQGYEQYF
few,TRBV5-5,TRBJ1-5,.,TGTGCCAGCAGCTTGGCCCGACAGAGCAATCAGCCCCAGCATTTT,CASSLARQSNQPQHF
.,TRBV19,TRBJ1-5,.,TGTGCCAGTAGTTTAGATCTGCGGCAGCCCCAGCATTTT,CASSLDLRQPQHF
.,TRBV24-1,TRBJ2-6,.,TGTGCCACCAGTGATCCCACAGGGACAGGGGCCAACGTCCTGACTTTC,CATSDPTGTGANVLTF
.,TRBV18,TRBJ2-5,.,TGTGCCAGCTCACGCACCGGGACAACTGCAGGGGAGACCCAGTACTTC,CASSRTGTTAGETQYF
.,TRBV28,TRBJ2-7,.,TGTGCCAGCAGTTTCGGGACCAGCTCCTACGAGCAGTACTTC,CASSFGTSSYEQYF
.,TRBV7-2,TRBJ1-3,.,TGTGCCAGCAGCTTAGACCGCGCTGGAAACACCATATATTTT,CASSLDRAGNTIYF
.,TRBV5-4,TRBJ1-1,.,TGTGCCAGCAGTCAACAGGGAGGTTACACTGAAGCTTTCTTT,CASSQQGGYTEAFF
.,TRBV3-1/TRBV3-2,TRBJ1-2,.,TGTGCCAGCAGCCAGGGTAACTATGGCTACACCTTC,CASSQGNYGYTF
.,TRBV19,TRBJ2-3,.,TGTGCCAGTAGGGGGGGGGCCACAGATACGCAGTATTTT,CASRGGATDTQYF
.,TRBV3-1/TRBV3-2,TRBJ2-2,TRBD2,TGTGCCAGCAAGGTAGCGGGCCCTATCAACACCGGGGAGCTGTTTTTT,CASKVAGPINTGELFF
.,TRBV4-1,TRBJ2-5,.,TGCGCCAGCAGCCAAGTGGGGGAGGAGACCCAGTACTTC,CASSQVGEETQYF
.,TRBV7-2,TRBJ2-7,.,TGTGCCAGCAGCACCGGACTCTACGAGCAGTACTTC,CASSTGLYEQYF
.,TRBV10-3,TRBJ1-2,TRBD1,TGTGCCATCAGTGACGGGGACAGCCCATCTAACTATGGCTACACCTTC,CAISDGDSPSNYGYTF
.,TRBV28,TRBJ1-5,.,TGTGCCAGCAGCGGGCGCAATCAGCCCCAGCATTTT,CASSGRNQPQHF
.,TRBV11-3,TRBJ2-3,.,TGTGCCAGCAGCTCGGCAGATACGCAGTATTTT,CASSSADTQYF
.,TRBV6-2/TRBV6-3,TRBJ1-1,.,TGTGCCAGCAGTTATCCGTGGGGGAAGAACACTGAAGCTTTCTTT,CASSYPWGKNTEAFF
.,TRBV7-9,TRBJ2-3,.,TGTGCCAGCAGCCAGGGCCTCACAGATACGCAGTATTTT,CASSQGLTDTQYF
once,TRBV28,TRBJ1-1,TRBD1,TGTGCCAGCACCGGGACAGAGCACACTGAAGCTTTCTTT,CASTGTEHTEAFF
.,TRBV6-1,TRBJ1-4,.,TGTGCCAGCAGTGAACTTGCGGACAGACGAAGTGAAAAACTGTTTTTT,CASSELADRRSEKLFF
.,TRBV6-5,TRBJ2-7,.,TGTGCCAGCAGTTACGAACAGTACGAGCAGTACTTC,CASSYEQYEQYF
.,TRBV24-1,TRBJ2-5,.,TGTGCCACCAGTGACAGTAGCGGTTTCCAAGAGACCCAGTACTTC,CATSDSSGFQETQYF
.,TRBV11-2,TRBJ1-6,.,TGTGCCAGCAGCTTAGACATGGTCAGGACAAGGTCACCCCTCCACTTT,CASSLDMVRTRSPLHF